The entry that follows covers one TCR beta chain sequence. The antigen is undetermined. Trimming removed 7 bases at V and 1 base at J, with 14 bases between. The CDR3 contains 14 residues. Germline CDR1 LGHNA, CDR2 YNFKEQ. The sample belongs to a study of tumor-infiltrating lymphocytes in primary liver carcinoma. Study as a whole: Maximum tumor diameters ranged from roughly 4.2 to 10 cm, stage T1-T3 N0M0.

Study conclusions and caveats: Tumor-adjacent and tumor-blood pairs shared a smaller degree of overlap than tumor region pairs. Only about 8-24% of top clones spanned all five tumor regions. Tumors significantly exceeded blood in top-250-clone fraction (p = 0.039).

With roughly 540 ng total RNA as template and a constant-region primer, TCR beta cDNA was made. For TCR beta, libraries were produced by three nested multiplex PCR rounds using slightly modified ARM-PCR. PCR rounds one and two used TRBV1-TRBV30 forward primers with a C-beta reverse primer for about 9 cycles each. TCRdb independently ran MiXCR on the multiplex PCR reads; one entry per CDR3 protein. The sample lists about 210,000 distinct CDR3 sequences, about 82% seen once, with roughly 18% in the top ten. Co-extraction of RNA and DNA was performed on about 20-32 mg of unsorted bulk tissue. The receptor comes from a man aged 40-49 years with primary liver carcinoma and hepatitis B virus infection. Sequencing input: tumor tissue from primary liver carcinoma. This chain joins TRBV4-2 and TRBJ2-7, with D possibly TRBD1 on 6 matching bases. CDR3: CASILIGTSYEQYF. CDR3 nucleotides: TGTGCCAGCATCCTTATCGGGACATCCTACGAGCAGTACTTC.